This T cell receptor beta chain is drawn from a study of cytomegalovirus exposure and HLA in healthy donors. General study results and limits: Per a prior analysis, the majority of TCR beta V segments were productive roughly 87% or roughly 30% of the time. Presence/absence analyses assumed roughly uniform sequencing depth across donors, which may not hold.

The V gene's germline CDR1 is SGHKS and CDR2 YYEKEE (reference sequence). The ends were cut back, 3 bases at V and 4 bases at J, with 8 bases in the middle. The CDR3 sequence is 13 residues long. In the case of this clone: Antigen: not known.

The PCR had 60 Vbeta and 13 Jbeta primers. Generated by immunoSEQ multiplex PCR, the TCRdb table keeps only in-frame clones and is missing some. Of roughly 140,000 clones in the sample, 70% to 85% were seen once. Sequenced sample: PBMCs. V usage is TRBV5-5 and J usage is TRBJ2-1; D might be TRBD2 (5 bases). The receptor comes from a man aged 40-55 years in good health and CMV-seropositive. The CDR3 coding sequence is TGTGCCAGCAGCTCGGACTGGTACAATGAGCAGTTCTTC. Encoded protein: CASSSDWYNEQFF.